This TCR beta chain is drawn from a study of blood T cell repertoires in COVID-19. In germline, CDR1 is MDHEN, CDR2 SYDVKM. Trimming pared 8 bases from V and 7 bases from J, leaving 11 bases between. This CDR3 is built from 11 residues. Some clones are missing from TCRdb's copy, which holds only in-frame ones; the method was immunoSEQ multiplex PCR. The sample has 35,000 to 55,000 clones, 87% seen once. This chain uses TRBV28 with TRBJ1-1; D is unclear. The sequenced sample consisted of peripheral blood. The clonotype originates from a human donor in a cohort sampled during active COVID-19. The CDR3 loop is CASHHGDEAFF. The DNA of the CDR3 is TGTGCCAGCCACCACGGGGATGAAGCTTTCTTT. The full variable domain, completed using reference TRBV28 and TRBJ1-1, is DVKVTQSSRYLVKRTGEKVFLECVQDMDHENMFWYRQDPGLGLRLIYFSYDVKMKEKGDIPEGYSVSREKKERFSLILESASTNQTSMYLCASHHGDEAFFGQGTRLTVV.